The 22 T cell receptor beta chains presented below share a single source sample, sequenced in a study of T cell responses to AZD1222 COVID-19 vaccine. The repertoire was sequenced with immunoSEQ multiplex PCR; TCRdb's copy has only in-frame clones and lacks some. The table records fewer than 95,000 clones, approximately 89% of them present only once. This sample comprised peripheral blood, obtained 28 days after the second AZD1222 dose. These receptors came from an adult who received the AZD1222 COVID-19 vaccine.

CDR3 nucleotide sequence: TGCGCCAGCAGCTCTAGCGGTCCCCCGAACAATGAGCAGTTCTTC. It encodes CASSSSGPPNNEQFF. The rearrangement joins TRBV5-1 to TRBJ2-1; 7 nucleotides align to TRBD2. V was clipped by 3 bases and J by 5 bases; unmatched bases: 8. Germline CDR1 SGHRS, CDR2 YFSETQ. This CDR3 region has 15 residues.

This clone was recorded only once. The J gene is TRBJ1-2, the V gene TRBV28; a possible D gene is TRBD1 (5 bases). Germline CDR1 is MDHEN and CDR2 is SYDVKM. Between the trimmed V and J ends, which lost 3 bases and 2 bases, there was a span of 19 bases. The length of the CDR3 is 17 residues. The CDR3 DNA reads TGTGCCAGCAGTTTGTCGGACCTCAGGGAGAACAACTATGGCTACACCTTC. It translates to CASSLSDLRENNYGYTF.

This clone was picked up a small number of times. This chain uses TRBV6-1 with TRBJ2-5; TRBD2 matches 7 bases. Trimming removed 1 base from V and 5 bases from J; junction bases left unmatched: 4. The CDR3 covers 14 residues. CDR1 MNHNS and CDR2 SASEGT come from the germline V gene. DNA of the CDR3: TGTGCCAGCAGTGAAGGGGGGGGAGCGGAGACCCAGTACTTC. Its translation: CASSEGGGAETQYF.

The chain joins TRBV29-1 to TRBJ2-1, with TRBD2 matching 16 bases. Trimming cost V 1 base and J 2 bases; bases outside gene matches: 2. The CDR3 sequence is 17 residues long. The germline gives CDR1 SQVTM, CDR2 ANQGSEA. CDR3 bases: TGCAGCGTTGAAGGCGGGACTAGCGGGAGGGCCTACAATGAGCAGTTCTTC. It codes for CSVEGGTSGRAYNEQFF.

The gene calls are TRBV29-1 and TRBJ1-5, with TRBD1 identical over 8 bases. Germline trimming cut 5 bases from V and 7 bases from J; bases unmatched to any gene: 13. The germline V gene encodes CDR1 SQVTM and CDR2 ANQGSEA. CDR3 size: 15 residues. CDR3 sequence: CSVSLGTGRNQPQHF. CDR3 DNA sequence: TGCAGCGTTTCCTTGGGGACAGGAAGAAACCAGCCCCAGCATTTT.

J is TRBJ2-1 and V is TRBV18; D gene ambiguous. Trimming shortened V by 0 bases and J by 6 bases, and 9 bases separated the two germline ends. The CDR3 consists of 14 residues. Germline CDR1 reads KGHSH; CDR2 reads LQKENI. CDR3 bases: TGTGCCAGCTCACCACCCCCCGTACCCAATGAGCAGTTCTTC. Translation gives CASSPPPVPNEQFF.

The genes are TRBV7-3 and TRBJ1-1, with TRBD1 identical over 8 bases. The V and J ends lost 4 bases and 5 bases, in that order; junction bases with no gene match: 3. The CDR3 consists of 13 residues. CDR1 is SGHTA and CDR2 is FQGTGA in the germline V gene. The CDR3 loop reads CASSSDRETEAFF. In DNA, the CDR3 is TGTGCCAGCAGCTCGGACAGGGAGACTGAAGCTTTCTTT.

This sequence joins TRBV7-9 and TRBJ2-7; D possibly matches TRBD1 or TRBD2 (5 bases each). The V gene's germline CDR1 is SEHNR and CDR2 FQNEAQ (reference sequence). With 3 bases removed from V and 0 bases from J, the gap between germline ends came to 9 bases. The CDR3 is 14 amino acids. The CDR3 sequence is CASSFEGSSYEQYF. The CDR3 DNA reads TGTGCCAGCAGCTTTGAGGGGAGCTCCTACGAGCAGTACTTC.

The chain employs TRBV27 and TRBJ2-2, with 7 bases matching TRBD2. CDR1 is MNHEY, CDR2 SMNVEV, per germline (reference sequence). V was clipped by 7 bases and J by 0 bases; unmatched bases: 11. There are 17 residues in the CDR3. DNA of the CDR3: TGTGCCAGCACCTTATTCCTTGGGACTACGAACACCGGGGAGCTGTTTTTT. The encoded protein is CASTLFLGTTNTGELFF.

The chain has TRBV9 and TRBJ1-1; unclear D gene. Trimming left V 2 bases short and J 8 bases short, with 13 bases between. This CDR3 has 13 residues. Germline CDR1 is SGDLS and CDR2 is YYNGEE. CDR3 sequence: CASSVVGFGEAFF. Here the CDR3 DNA reads TGTGCCAGCAGCGTGGTCGGGTTTGGGGAAGCTTTCTTT. The full variable domain, with the rest looked up from reference TRBV9 and TRBJ1-1, is DSGVTQTPKHLITATGQRVTLRCSPRSGDLSVYWYQQSLDQGLQFLIQYYNGEERAKGNILERFSAQQFPDLHSELNLSSLELGDSALYFCASSVVGFGEAFFGQGTRLTVV.

The V gene is TRBV24-1, the J gene TRBJ2-5, with D perhaps TRBD2 (7 bases). Germline CDR1 reads KGHDR; CDR2 reads SFDVKD. The germline V and J ends were trimmed by 9 bases and 1 base, with 17 bases remaining between them. The CDR3 has 15 residues. The CDR3 is CATGGGASGQETQYF. The CDR3 DNA reads as TGTGCCACCGGGGGCGGGGCTAGCGGCCAAGAGACCCAGTACTTC.

The chain combines TRBV4-1 with TRBJ1-2; 7 nucleotides agree with TRBD1. The CDR3 spans 14 residues. V lost 1 base to trimming and J lost 6 bases; unmatched junction nucleotides: 5. CDR1 and CDR2 (germline): MGHRA, YSYEKL. The CDR3 region has the DNA TGCGCCAGCAGCCAAGTGGTACAGGGGCATGGCTACACCTTC. The encoded protein is CASSQVVQGHGYTF.

The V gene is TRBV29-1, the J gene TRBJ2-2; 8 bases are shared with TRBD1. Germline loops: CDR1 SQVTM, CDR2 ANQGSEA. The ends lost 6 bases at V and 5 bases at J; junction bases unmatched: 8. This CDR3 has 14 amino acids. Here the CDR3 reads CSVIGTGPTGELFF. Written as DNA, the CDR3 is TGCAGCGTGATAGGGACAGGACCAACCGGGGAGCTGTTTTTT.

This clone showed up just once. V and J are TRBV19 and TRBJ2-1; perhaps TRBD2 as D (5 bases). Germline V gene sequence: CDR1 LNHDA, CDR2 SQIVND (reference sequence). This CDR3 contains 14 residues. Trimming pared 10 bases from V and 2 bases from J, leaving 15 bases between. The CDR3 sequence: CATNIGLPYNEQFF. The CDR3 region has the DNA TGTGCCACGAACATTGGACTCCCCTACAATGAGCAGTTCTTC.

The CDR3 region has the DNA TGTGCCAGCAGCCCACGTCGGACGGACAGCGAGCAGTACTTC. This encodes CASSPRRTDSEQYF. V gene TRBV7-2 combines with J gene TRBJ2-7; D might be TRBD1 (6 bases). Per the germline V gene, CDR1 is SGHTA and CDR2 is FQGNSA. V shed 5 bases and J shed 6 bases, with 17 bases lying between them. The CDR3 spans 14 residues.

This chain links TRBV7-2 with TRBJ1-2; D is perhaps TRBD1 (5 bases). There are 14 residues in the CDR3. The V gene lost 2 bases and the J gene lost 3 bases, with 10 bases spanning the gap. Germline CDR1 reads SGHTA; CDR2 reads FQGNSA. CDR3 residues: CASSLNGGDYGYTF. In nucleotides, the CDR3 is TGTGCCAGCAGCTTAAACGGAGGGGACTATGGCTACACCTTC. Full variable domain (rest looked up from reference TRBV7-2 and TRBJ1-2): GAGVSQSPSNKVTEKGKDVELRCDPISGHTALYWYRQSLGQGLEFLIYFQGNSAPDKSGLPSDRFSAERTGGSVSTLTIQRTQQEDSAVYLCASSLNGGDYGYTFGSGTRLTVV.

The rearrangement uses TRBV7-3 and TRBJ2-1; no reliable D call. With 3 bases removed from V and 5 bases from J, the gap between germline ends came to 8 bases. Per the germline V gene, CDR1 is SGHTA and CDR2 is FQGTGA. This CDR3 has 13 residues. CDR3 DNA sequence: TGTGCCAGCAGCTTGGCCAGAAACAATGAGCAGTTCTTC. It encodes CASSLARNNEQFF.

The chain is built from TRBV18 and TRBJ2-5, with D tentatively TRBD2 (5 bases). The germline gives CDR1 KGHSH, CDR2 LQKENI. CDR3 size: 14 residues. V was pared by 3 bases and J by 2 bases, with 10 bases between. The CDR3 coding sequence is TGTGCCAGCTCACCCCGTGAGCGGCAAGAGACCCAGTACTTC. Amino acids: CASSPRERQETQYF. Complete variable domain (other parts from reference TRBV18 and TRBJ2-5): NAGVMQNPRHLVRRRGQEARLRCSPMKGHSHVYWYRQLPEEGLKFMVYLQKENIIDESGMPKERFSAEFPKEGPSILRIQQVVRGDSAAYFCASSPRERQETQYFGPGTRLLVL.

This clone occurred once. CDR3 protein: CASSWGTGLDNEQFF. CDR3 bases: TGTGCCAGCAGTTGGGGGACAGGGTTGGACAATGAGCAGTTCTTC. The chain combines TRBV6-5 with TRBJ2-1; 9 bases fit TRBD1. The junction had 6 bases not matched to a gene; V was cut back by 4 bases and J by 5 bases. CDR1 is MNHEY and CDR2 is SVGAGI in the germline V gene. The CDR3 covers 15 residues.

J is TRBJ2-1 and V is TRBV10-1; TRBD2 agrees at 8 bases. Germline V CDR1 and CDR2: WNHNN, SYGVQD (reference sequence). Germline trimming cut 3 bases from V and 8 bases from J; bases unmatched to any gene: 9. There are 15 residues in the CDR3. The CDR3 protein is CASSDVSGRRDEQFF. CDR3 nucleotide sequence: TGCGCCAGCAGTGATGTCAGCGGGAGACGGGATGAGCAGTTCTTC.

The chain carries TRBV5-4 and TRBJ1-3; D perhaps matches TRBD1 (5 bases). This CDR3 has 14 amino acids. CDR1 and CDR2 (germline): SGHNT, YYREEE (reference sequence). Trimming shortened V by 1 base and J by 4 bases, and 9 bases separated the two germline ends. The chain's CDR3 is CASSLKGSGNTIYF. The CDR3 region has the DNA TGTGCCAGCAGCTTGAAGGGGTCGGGAAACACCATATATTTT. The variable domain in full, completed from reference TRBV5-4 and TRBJ1-3, reads ETGVTQSPTHLIKTRGQQVTLRCSSQSGHNTVSWYQQALGQGPQFIFQYYREEENGRGNFPPRFSGLQFPNYSSELNVNALELDDSALYLCASSLKGSGNTIYFGEGSWLTVV.

The V call is TRBV24-1, the J call TRBJ2-1; 12 positions match TRBD2. CDR1 and CDR2 from the germline V gene are KGHDR and SFDVKD. This CDR3 has 16 amino acids. V lost 5 bases to trimming and J lost 8 bases; unmatched junction nucleotides: 9. The CDR3 coding sequence is TGTGCCACCAGTGGGGGGACTAGCGGGTGGGGATATGAGCAGTTCTTC. Its protein product is CATSGGTSGWGYEQFF.